The present TCR beta chain was sequenced within a study of regulatory T cells in long-lasting Graves disease (dated by TCRdb to the early 2020s). Some background on the complete study: In the newly diagnosed Graves' disease group, patients had been taking antithyroid drugs for less than 3 months. Peripheral blood TCR sequencing and RNA sequencing compared persistent Graves' disease patients with newly diagnosed Graves' disease patients. The study took place in China and was registered as a clinical trial. A total of 33 samples were covered by TCR sequencing, comprising about 13 persistent and approximately 20 newly diagnosed Graves' disease patients.

This clonotype has more than one count but fewer than ten. Its antigen is still unknown. The sample holds no much larger clone one base away, and base qualities are not on file. This specimen's time point label, interpreted: newly diagnosed GD, antithyroid drugs for less than 3 months. For both TCR sequencing and RNA sequencing, RNA was extracted from PBMCs using TRIzol. The diagnosis of Graves' disease followed American Thyroid Association guidelines. The patients came from an endocrinology department in Xi'an, China. From each patient, approximately 9.9 milliliters of peripheral blood was collected into an EDTA anticoagulant tube. Ficoll Paque Plus density gradient separation was used to isolate PBMCs, and no further T cell sorting was done. An Agilent 2100 Bioanalyzer and agarose gel were used to check RNA quality, and a NanoDrop 2000 was used to measure RNA concentration. Summary of the overall study and its limitations: The study examined only peripheral blood because the primary lesion, thyroid tissue, could not be accessed. Only the TCR beta chain was sequenced and analyzed. TRBV28, TRBJ1-2 and TRBJ2-5 were preferentially used in persistent disease, while TRBV20-1 and TRBJ2-1 were favored in newly diagnosed disease. The small sample size was acknowledged by the authors as a limitation that may reduce accuracy. Patients with persistent disease shared more public clonotypes (fewer than 3,000) than newly diagnosed patients did (around 930). Persistent Graves' disease patients showed lower TCR Shannon entropy and fewer highly expanded clones than newly diagnosed patients, suggesting clonal expansion.

CDR1 and CDR2, per the germline V gene, are SGHAT and FQNNGV. There are 19 amino acids in the CDR3, from cysteine to phenylalanine inclusive. The retained sequence is limited to the CDR3, 57 bases, with the frame set at the first base. From V the trimming removes 3 bases and from J it removes 0 bases, while the gene matches leave 15 bases of the junction unaccounted for. The protocol used for the library was multiplex PCR. Sequencing used an Illumina HiSeq 4000. To build TCR beta libraries, CDR3 regions were amplified by Arm-PCR using iRepertoire HTBI primers. PCR products were gel purified before sequencing. As for the authors' bioinformatics: Gene usage analysis of CDR3 amino acid clonotypes relied on the 60 to 65 TRBV and 12 to 15 TRBJ segments identified across samples. COPE and FqMerger were used to merge filtered high-quality paired reads into contigs. BLAST was used to align contigs to the IMGT TRBV, TRBD and TRBJ reference genes, and CDR3 was defined following IMGT. Highly expanded clones were defined as clonotypes with a frequency above 0.1%. Repertoire diversity was measured by Shannon entropy, and V-J evenness by the Gini coefficient. A clonotype was considered public if more than one individual shared it. TCRdb itself trimmed the public reads at Q25 with fastp, ran MiXCR and retained productive beta chains. CDR3 protein sequences are deduplicated, and each keeps its most common genes and DNA. It is TCRdb's table, rather than the study itself, that gives the V and J calls and clone size. For this sample there are under 450,000 distinct CDR3 sequences; 10% to 15% appear just once. Jointly, the top ten make up about 20% of the sample.

This sample was shared with a second study, whose subject was T cells in Graves' hyperthyroidism and ophthalmopathy. That second publication adds: A patient counted as having stable Graves' hyperthyroidism if no progression to ophthalmopathy occurred over 18 months of follow-up. Hyperthyroidism patients were aged 18 to 65 years and newly diagnosed, with disease duration of less than 2 months. The study excluded patients with uncontrolled infections, other autoimmune diseases, pregnancy or lactation. Diagnoses were based on clinical symptoms, serum thyroxine and TRAb, thyroid ultrasound and orbital computed tomography. The first round of RT-PCR for the TCR CDR3 was performed with the HTBI primer set and the Qiagen OneStep RT-PCR kit. Blood samples also contained most of the expanded thyroid clonotypes (frequency above 0.001), which suggests that blood repertoires may reflect thyroid immune responses. A 13 V-J signature model separated ophthalmopathy from stable hyperthyroidism, with around 90% sensitivity and roughly 82% specificity in cross-validation and 80%/75% in testing. In validation, the model predicted progression to ophthalmopathy a median of about 6.8 months before onset, with over 55% sensitivity and around 76% specificity. To identify TCR V-J signatures that set the groups apart, the researchers used a discovery cohort of more than 95 patients, made up of around 42 with Graves' ophthalmopathy and some 55 with stable Graves' hyperthyroidism. Prospective prediction of ophthalmopathy was tested in an independent validation cohort consisting of 18 hyperthyroidism patients and about 17 patients who later progressed to ophthalmopathy. The 75 to 100 discovery patients were randomly divided into training and test sets at a 7:3 ratio. In addition, the study compared T-cell repertoires in thyroid tissue and in blood from about six Graves' hyperthyroidism patients. Once sampling was done, hyperthyroidism patients were given methimazole at a starting dose of 30 mg daily, whereas ophthalmopathy patients were given high-dose intravenous methylprednisolone. Libraries were constructed in a second round of multiplex PCR, after which size selection and purification were carried out. Libraries were sequenced paired-end with 100 bp reads on an Illumina HiSeq2000. SOAPnuke was used to process the raw data, throwing out any read that contained adapters or uncalled bases, had a mean Phred below 15, or lacked an exact constant-primer or identifier match. COPE v1.2.5 was used to merge the high-quality paired reads, and each unique nucleotide sequence was defined as a clonotype. MiTCR v1.1 was used to align clonotypes to the IMGT TRBV, TRBD and TRBJ reference segments. The analysis was restricted to V-J combinations with a frequency above 0.0001, which together covered 98% to 99.2% of the repertoires. A TCS score was defined as the ratio of F50 (clonal expansion) to E x V (chaos), with BLOSUM62-based TCRdist applied between CDR3 peptides within each V-J. Welch's t-statistics and random forest reduced 450 to 600 V-J features to roughly 13, which were used in a naive Bayes classifier (R e1071). No statistical method was used to fix the sample size in advance, and group allocation was not hidden from the investigators. The paper describes TCR Vbeta CDR3 sequencing of around 130 peripheral blood samples, made up of about 41 ophthalmopathy patients, some 80 hyperthyroidism patients and roughly 17 progressor patients.

The specimen was peripheral blood mononuclear cells (PBMCs), collected at new diagnosis, from a patient treated with antithyroid drugs. The source of this sequence is a woman younger than 35 with Graves disease. Donor details come from another sample of the same person, matched by shared clones. The chain employs TRBV11-2 and TRBJ2-7, with TRBD2 matching 9 junction bases. The CDR3 has the sequence CASSLATSQSGRSSYEQYF. The sequenced DNA is TGTGCCAGCAGCTTGGCCACATCCCAGAGCGGGAGGAGCTCCTACGAGCAGTACTTC.